This T cell receptor beta chain was profiled in a study of blood T cell repertoires in COVID-19. For the study at large: The United States, Italy and Spain supplied acute and convalescent COVID-19 samples. Sources were T cells, B-cell-depleted T cells, or PBMCs; the material itself was cDNA or gDNA.

V was clipped by 4 bases and J by 0 bases, with 13 bases between them. This CDR3 spans 16 amino acids. The V gene's germline CDR1 is MDHEN and CDR2 SYDVKM. Assay used: immunoSEQ multiplex PCR; TCRdb lists only in-frame clones, some missing. Of 210,000 or so clones listed, over 75% were seen once; the top ten hold less than 4.5%. The specimen sequenced was peripheral blood. This chain uses TRBV28 with TRBJ2-1; the D gene is possibly TRBD2 (6 bases). This TCR derives from a man between 50 and 59 years old with acute or convalescent COVID-19. The CDR3 protein is CASSSPIGGSYNEQFF. DNA for the CDR3: TGTGCCAGCAGTTCACCCATCGGGGGCTCCTACAATGAGCAGTTCTTC.